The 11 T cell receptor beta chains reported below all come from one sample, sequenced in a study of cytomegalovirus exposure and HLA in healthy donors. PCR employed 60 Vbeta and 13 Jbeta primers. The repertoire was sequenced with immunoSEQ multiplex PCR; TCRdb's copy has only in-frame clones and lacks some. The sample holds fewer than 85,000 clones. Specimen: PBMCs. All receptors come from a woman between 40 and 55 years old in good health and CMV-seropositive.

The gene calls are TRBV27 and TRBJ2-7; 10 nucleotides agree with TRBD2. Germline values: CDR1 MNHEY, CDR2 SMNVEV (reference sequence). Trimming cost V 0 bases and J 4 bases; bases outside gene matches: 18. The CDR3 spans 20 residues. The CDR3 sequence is CASSLSIRASGSGLEYEQYF. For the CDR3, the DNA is TGTGCCAGCAGTTTATCGATCCGGGCTAGCGGGAGTGGCCTAGAGTACGAGCAGTACTTC.

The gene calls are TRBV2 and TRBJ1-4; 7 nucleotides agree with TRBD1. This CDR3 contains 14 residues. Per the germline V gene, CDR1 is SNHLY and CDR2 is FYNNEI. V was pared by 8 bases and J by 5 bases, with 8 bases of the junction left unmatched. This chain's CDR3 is CASHRDRLNEKLFF. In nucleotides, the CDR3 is TGTGCCAGCCATCGGGACAGACTCAATGAAAAACTGTTTTTT.

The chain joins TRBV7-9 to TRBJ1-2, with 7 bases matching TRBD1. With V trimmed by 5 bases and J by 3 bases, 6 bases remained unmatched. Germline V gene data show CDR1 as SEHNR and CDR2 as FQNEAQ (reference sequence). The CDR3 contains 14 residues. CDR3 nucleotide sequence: TGTGCCAGCAGCAAGGGACAGCGAGACTATGGCTACACCTTC. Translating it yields CASSKGQRDYGYTF.

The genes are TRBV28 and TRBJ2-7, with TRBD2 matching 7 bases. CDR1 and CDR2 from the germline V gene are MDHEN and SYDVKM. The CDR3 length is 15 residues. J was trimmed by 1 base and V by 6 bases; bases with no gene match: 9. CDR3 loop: CASRVTSDLSYEQYF. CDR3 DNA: TGTGCCAGCAGGGTAACTAGCGACTTATCCTACGAGCAGTACTTC.

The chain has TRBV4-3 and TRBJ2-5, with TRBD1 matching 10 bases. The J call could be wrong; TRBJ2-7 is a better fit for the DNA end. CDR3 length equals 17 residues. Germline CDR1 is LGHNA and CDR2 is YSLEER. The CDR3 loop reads CASSQDWDRDRGNEQYF. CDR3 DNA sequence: TGCGCCAGCAGCCAAGATTGGGACCGGGACAGGGGAAACGAGCAGTACTTC.

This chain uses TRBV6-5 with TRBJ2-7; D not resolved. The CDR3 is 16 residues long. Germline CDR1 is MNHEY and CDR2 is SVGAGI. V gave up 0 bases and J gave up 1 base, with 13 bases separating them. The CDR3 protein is CASSYSVGDGSYEQYF. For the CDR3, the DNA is TGTGCCAGCAGTTACTCGGTTGGAGATGGTTCCTACGAGCAGTACTTC.

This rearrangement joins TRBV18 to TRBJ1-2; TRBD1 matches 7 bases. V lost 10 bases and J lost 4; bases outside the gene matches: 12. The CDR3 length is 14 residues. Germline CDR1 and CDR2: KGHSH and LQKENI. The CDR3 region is CATQDGTEIYGYTF. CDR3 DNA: TGTGCCACCCAGGACGGGACAGAAATCTATGGCTACACCTTC.

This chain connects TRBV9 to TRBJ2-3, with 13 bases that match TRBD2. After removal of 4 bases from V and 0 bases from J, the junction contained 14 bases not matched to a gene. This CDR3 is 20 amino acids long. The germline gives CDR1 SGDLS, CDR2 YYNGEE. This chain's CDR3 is CASSLQGGLAGPVSTDTQYF. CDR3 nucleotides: TGTGCCAGCAGCCTACAAGGGGGACTAGCGGGGCCGGTAAGCACAGATACGCAGTATTTT.

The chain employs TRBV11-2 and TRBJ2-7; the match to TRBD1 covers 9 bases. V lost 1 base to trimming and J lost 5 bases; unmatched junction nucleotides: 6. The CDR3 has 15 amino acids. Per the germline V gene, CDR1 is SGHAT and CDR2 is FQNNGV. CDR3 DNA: TGTGCCAGCAGCTTAGCCGGGACAGGGTGGAACGAGCAGTACTTC. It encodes CASSLAGTGWNEQYF.

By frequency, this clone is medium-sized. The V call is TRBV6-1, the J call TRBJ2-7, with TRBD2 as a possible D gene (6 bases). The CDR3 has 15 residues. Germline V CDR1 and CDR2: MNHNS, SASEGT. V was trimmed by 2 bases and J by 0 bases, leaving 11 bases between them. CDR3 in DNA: TGTGCCAGCAGTGAAAAAGGAGGGAGCTCCTACGAGCAGTACTTC. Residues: CASSEKGGSSYEQYF.

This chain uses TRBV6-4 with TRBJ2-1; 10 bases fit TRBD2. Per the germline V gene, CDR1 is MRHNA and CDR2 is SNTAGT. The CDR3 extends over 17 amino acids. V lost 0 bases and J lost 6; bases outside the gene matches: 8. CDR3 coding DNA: TGTGCCAGCAGTGACTCGAAGTTAGCGGGAGGTGGCAATGAGCAGTTCTTC. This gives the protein CASSDSKLAGGGNEQFF.